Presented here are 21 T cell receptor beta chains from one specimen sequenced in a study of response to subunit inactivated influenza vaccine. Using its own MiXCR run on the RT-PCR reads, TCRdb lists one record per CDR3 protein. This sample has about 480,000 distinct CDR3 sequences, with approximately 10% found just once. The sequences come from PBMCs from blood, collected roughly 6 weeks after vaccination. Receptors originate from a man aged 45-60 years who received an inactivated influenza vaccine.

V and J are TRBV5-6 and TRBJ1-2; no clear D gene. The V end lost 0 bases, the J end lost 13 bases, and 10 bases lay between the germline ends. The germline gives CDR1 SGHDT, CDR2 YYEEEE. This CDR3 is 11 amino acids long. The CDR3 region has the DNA TGTGCCAGCAGCTTGGTATCGGCGCGCACCTTC. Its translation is CASSLVSARTF.

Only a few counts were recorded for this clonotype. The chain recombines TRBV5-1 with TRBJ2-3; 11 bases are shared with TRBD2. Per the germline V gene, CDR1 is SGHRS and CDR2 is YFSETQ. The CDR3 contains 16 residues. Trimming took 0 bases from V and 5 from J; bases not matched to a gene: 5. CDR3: CASSLGLAGIVDTQYF. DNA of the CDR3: TGCGCCAGCAGCTTGGGACTAGCGGGGATTGTAGATACGCAGTATTTT.

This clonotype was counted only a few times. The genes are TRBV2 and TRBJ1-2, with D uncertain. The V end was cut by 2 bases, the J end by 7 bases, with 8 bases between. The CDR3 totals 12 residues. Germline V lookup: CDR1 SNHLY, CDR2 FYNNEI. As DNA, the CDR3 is TGTGCCAGCAGTGAATCTGTTGGTGGCTACACCTTC. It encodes CASSESVGGYTF.

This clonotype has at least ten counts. CDR3 DNA sequence: TGTGCCATCAGTGAGTCGTCTTTGGACGGGCCCCAGCATTTT. Translating it yields CAISESSLDGPQHF. The chain couples TRBV10-3 to TRBJ1-5, with D unresolved. Germline loops: CDR1 ENHRY, CDR2 SYGVKD. The CDR3 totals 14 residues. Deletions cut 0 bases from V and 9 bases from J, with 12 bases between.

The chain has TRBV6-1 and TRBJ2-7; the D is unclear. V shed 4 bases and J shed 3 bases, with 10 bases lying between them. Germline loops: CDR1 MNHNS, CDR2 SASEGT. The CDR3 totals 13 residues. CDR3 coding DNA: TGTGCCAGCAGTGGCGACCTGGGCTACGAGCAGTACTTC. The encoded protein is CASSGDLGYEQYF.

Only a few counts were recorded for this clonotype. CDR3 loop: CASSAFPNSGANVLTF. The DNA of the CDR3 is TGTGCCAGCAGTGCCTTCCCCAACTCTGGGGCCAACGTCCTGACTTTC. This sequence joins TRBV6-1 and TRBJ2-6; D not certain. Trimming removed 4 bases at V and 0 bases at J, with 10 bases between. The germline V gene encodes CDR1 MNHNS and CDR2 SASEGT. This CDR3 is built from 16 residues.

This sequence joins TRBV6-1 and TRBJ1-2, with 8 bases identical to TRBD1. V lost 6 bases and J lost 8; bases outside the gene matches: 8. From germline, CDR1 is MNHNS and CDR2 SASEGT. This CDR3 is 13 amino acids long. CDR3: CASRFGQGTGYTF. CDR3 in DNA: TGTGCCAGCAGATTCGGACAGGGTACGGGCTACACCTTC.

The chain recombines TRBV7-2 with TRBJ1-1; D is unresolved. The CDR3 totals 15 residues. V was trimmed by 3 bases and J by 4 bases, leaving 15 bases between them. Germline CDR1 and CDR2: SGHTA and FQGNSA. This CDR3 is CASSLSSRWGTEAFF. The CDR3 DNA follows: TGTGCCAGCAGCTTGTCCTCCCGGTGGGGCACTGAAGCTTTCTTT.

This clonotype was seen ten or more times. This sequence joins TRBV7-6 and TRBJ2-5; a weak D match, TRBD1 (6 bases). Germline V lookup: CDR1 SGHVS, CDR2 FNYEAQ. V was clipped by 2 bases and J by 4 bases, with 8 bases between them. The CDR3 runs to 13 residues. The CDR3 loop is CASSLWGRETQYF. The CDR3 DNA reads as TGTGCCAGCAGCTTATGGGGGCGAGAGACCCAGTACTTC.

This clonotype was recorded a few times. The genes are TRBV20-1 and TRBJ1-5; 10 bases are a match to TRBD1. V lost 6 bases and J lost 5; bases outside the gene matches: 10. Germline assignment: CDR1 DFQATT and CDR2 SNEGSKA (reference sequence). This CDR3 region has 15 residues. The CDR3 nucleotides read TGCAGTGCGCCTAAAACCGGGACAGGGGATCAGCCCCAGCATTTT. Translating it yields CSAPKTGTGDQPQHF.

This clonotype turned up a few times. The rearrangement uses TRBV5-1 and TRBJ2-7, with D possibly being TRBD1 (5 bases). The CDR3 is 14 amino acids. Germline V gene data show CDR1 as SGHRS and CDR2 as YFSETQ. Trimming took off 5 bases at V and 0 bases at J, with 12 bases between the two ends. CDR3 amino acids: CASREQVSSYEQYF. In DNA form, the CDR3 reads TGCGCCAGCAGAGAACAGGTGTCCTCCTACGAGCAGTACTTC.

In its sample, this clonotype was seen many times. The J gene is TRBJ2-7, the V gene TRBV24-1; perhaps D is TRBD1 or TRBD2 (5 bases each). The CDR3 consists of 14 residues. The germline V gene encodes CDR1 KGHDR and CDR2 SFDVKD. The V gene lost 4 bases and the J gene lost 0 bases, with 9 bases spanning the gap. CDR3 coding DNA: TGTGCCACCAGTGAGGGACCGTACTCCTACGAGCAGTACTTC. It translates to CATSEGPYSYEQYF.

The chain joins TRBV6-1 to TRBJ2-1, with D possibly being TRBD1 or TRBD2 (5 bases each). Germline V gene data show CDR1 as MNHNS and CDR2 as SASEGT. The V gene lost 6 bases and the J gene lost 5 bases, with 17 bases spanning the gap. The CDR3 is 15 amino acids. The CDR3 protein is CASSNGALLHNEQFF. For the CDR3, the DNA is TGTGCCAGCAGCAACGGGGCGTTACTTCACAATGAGCAGTTCTTC.

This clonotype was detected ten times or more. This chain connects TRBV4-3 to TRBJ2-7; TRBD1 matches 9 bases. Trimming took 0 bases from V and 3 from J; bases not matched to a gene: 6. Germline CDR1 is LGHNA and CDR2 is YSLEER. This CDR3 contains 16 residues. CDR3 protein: CASSQDVTGQGYEQYF. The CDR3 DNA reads TGCGCCAGCAGCCAAGATGTGACGGGACAGGGCTACGAGCAGTACTTC.

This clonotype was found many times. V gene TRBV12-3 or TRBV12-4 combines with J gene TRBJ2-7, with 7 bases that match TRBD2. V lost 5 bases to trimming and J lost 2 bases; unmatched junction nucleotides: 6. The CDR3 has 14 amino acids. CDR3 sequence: CASSQRGGPYEQYF. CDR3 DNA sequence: TGTGCCAGCAGTCAGCGGGGAGGTCCCTACGAGCAGTACTTC.

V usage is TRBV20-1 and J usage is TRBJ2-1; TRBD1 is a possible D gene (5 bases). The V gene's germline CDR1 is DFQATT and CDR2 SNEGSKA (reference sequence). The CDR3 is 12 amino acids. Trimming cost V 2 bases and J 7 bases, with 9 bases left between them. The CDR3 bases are TGCAGTGCTAGACAGGGTAGGAATGAGCAGTTCTTC. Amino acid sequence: CSARQGRNEQFF.

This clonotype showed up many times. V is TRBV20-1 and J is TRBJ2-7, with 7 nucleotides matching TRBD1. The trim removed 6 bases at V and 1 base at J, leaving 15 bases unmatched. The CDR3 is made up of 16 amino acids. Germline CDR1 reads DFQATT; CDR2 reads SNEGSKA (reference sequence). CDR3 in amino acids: CSAFSSPGQTSYEQYF. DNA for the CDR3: TGCAGTGCCTTTTCGAGTCCGGGACAGACATCCTACGAGCAGTACTTC.

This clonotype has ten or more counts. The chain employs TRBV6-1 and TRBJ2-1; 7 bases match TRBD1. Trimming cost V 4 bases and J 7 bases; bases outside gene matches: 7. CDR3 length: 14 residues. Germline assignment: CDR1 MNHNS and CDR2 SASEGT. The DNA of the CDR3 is TGTGCCAGCAGTGGCGGCAGGGGGATGAATGAGCAGTTCTTC. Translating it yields CASSGGRGMNEQFF.

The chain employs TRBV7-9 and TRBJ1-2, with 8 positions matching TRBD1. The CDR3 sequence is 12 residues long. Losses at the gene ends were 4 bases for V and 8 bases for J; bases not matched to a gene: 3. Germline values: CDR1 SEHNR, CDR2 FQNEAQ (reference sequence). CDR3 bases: TGTGCCAGCAGCTGGACAGGGAAGGGCTACACCTTC. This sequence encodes CASSWTGKGYTF.

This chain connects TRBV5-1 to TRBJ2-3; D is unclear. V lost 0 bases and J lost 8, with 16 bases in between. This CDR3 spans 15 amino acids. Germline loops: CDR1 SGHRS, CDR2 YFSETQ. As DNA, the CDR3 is TGCGCCAGCAGCTTGGCGGGCAAGGCAGATGGTACGCAGTATTTT. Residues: CASSLAGKADGTQYF.

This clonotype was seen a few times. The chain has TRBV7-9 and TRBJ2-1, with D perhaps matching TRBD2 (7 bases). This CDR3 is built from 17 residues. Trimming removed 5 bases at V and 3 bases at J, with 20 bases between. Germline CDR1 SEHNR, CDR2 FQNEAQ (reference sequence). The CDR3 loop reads CASSQARGGRVYNEQFF. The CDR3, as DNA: TGTGCCAGCAGCCAGGCAAGGGGGGGGAGAGTCTACAATGAGCAGTTCTTC. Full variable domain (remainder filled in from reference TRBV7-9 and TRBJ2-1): DTGVSQNPRHKITKRGQNVTFRCDPISEHNRLYWYRQTLGQGPEFLTYFQNEAQLEKSRLLSDRFSAERPKGSFSTLEIQRTEQGDSAMYLCASSQARGGRVYNEQFFGPGTRLTVL.